A selection of T cell receptor beta chains follows, all from one sample in a study of CD8+CD57+ T cells in acquired aplastic anemia. TCRdb passed the reads through MiXCR, listing each CDR3 protein once. This table has under 350,000 distinct CDR3 sequences, 56% appearing once. The source material was sorted CD4+, CD8+, or CD8+CD57+ T cells (not recorded which) from PBMCs. These receptors were collected from a human donor with severe aplastic anemia or a healthy control (not recorded which). Both conserved end residues are part of each CDR3. D genes are given only for firm matches. The size entry is marked missing in some rows and otherwise reads once, few, many or a size class.

J,V,size,D,length,DNA,CDR3
TRBJ2-3,TRBV20-1,once,.,14,TGCAGTGCATCCGCGATGGCTAGCACAGATACGCAGTATTTT,CSASAMASTDTQYF
TRBJ1-1,TRBV6-5,many,.,15,TGTGCCAGCAGTTACTCGCCCGGGTTGAGGACTGAAGCTTTCTTT,CASSYSPGLRTEAFF
TRBJ2-7,TRBV9,.,.,15,TGTGCCAGCAGCTCCTTCGGTGGGAGCTCCTACGAGCAGTACTTC,CASSSFGGSSYEQYF
TRBJ1-1,TRBV13,.,TRBD1,13,TGTGCCAGCAGGCAGGACAGGCTACCTGAAGCTTTCTTT,CASRQDRLPEAFF
TRBJ1-2,TRBV19,many,TRBD1,14,TGTGCCAGTAGTATCGACAGGGCGAACTATGGCTACACCTTC,CASSIDRANYGYTF
TRBJ1-1,TRBV20-1,many,TRBD1,16,TGCAGTGCTTTACGACAGGGTCGCTCCCGTTCGACTGAAGCTTTCTTT,CSALRQGRSRSTEAFF
TRBJ1-5,TRBV7-2,many,.,14,TGTGCCAGCAGCTTAGAGGTCAGGGCTCCGCCCCAGCATTTT,CASSLEVRAPPQHF
TRBJ1-1,TRBV19,many,.,11,TGTGCCAGTAGTGGGGACACTGAAGCTTTCTTT,CASSGDTEAFF
TRBJ2-6,TRBV10-3,.,.,15,TGTGCCATCAGTGAAGGTGGTGATGGGGCCAACGTCCTGACTTTC,CAISEGGDGANVLTF
TRBJ1-1,TRBV7-9,many,.,16,TGTGCCAGCAGCCTCAAGGGAGGGGGTGATGGGACTGAAGCTTTCTTT,CASSLKGGGDGTEAFF
TRBJ2-7,TRBV10-2,.,TRBD2,13,TGCGCCAGCATTAGCGGGGCCACCTACGAGCAGTACTTC,CASISGATYEQYF
TRBJ1-6,TRBV6-2/TRBV6-3,.,.,18,TGTGCCAGCAGTTCCCCAGCCCCGGTGGGGGGAGATAATTCACCCCTCCACTTT,CASSSPAPVGGDNSPLHF
TRBJ2-1,TRBV9,.,.,13,TGTGCCAGCAGCGACTTGGGGTACAATGAGCAGTTCTTC,CASSDLGYNEQFF
TRBJ2-2,TRBV7-8,.,TRBD1,15,TGTGCCAGCAGCTTAGTCGAACAGGGGGTTGGGGAGCTGTTTTTT,CASSLVEQGVGELFF
TRBJ2-3,TRBV20-1,many,TRBD2,15,TGCAGTGCTAGAAAGGGGACGGGGGGGTCAGATACGCAGTATTTT,CSARKGTGGSDTQYF
TRBJ1-1,TRBV7-9,.,.,15,TGTGCCAGCAGCCTCCACCCCGCGTTGAACACTGAAGCTTTCTTT,CASSLHPALNTEAFF
TRBJ1-4,TRBV7-8,.,TRBD1,13,TGTGCCAGCAGCTTAGGCAGGGGGGGAAAACTGTTTTTT,CASSLGRGGKLFF
TRBJ1-5,TRBV6-2/TRBV6-3,few,.,13,TGTGCCAGCAGTTACCTGGGTCTCCAGCCCCAGCATTTT,CASSYLGLQPQHF
TRBJ2-1,TRBV29-1,.,.,14,TGCAGCGTTGTCGGGTTAGCGAACTACAATGAGCAGTTCTTC,CSVVGLANYNEQFF
TRBJ2-7,TRBV9,many,.,15,TGTGCCAGCAGCGTAGCAGGAGGGGGTATCCGCGAGCAGTACTTC,CASSVAGGGIREQYF
TRBJ1-1,TRBV29-1,.,.,14,TGCAGCGTTGAATTTGGATGGGTTCAGGGGGAAGCTTTCTTT,CSVEFGWVQGEAFF
TRBJ2-7,TRBV2,.,.,13,TGTGCCAGCAGTGTACGACAGATCTACGAGCAGTACTTC,CASSVRQIYEQYF
TRBJ2-5,TRBV7-9,once,TRBD1,15,TGTGCCAGCAGCTCCGCCTCAGGGGGACGGGAGACCCAGTACTTC,CASSSASGGRETQYF
TRBJ2-1,TRBV2,.,.,15,TGTGCCACCAGTTTCCGACAGGCGCCCTACAATGAGCAGTTCTTC,CATSFRQAPYNEQFF
TRBJ2-3,TRBV10-1,.,TRBD2,16,TGTGCCATCAGTGATCAGACTAGCGGGGGGACAGATACGCAGTATTTT,CAISDQTSGGTDTQYF
TRBJ2-5,TRBV29-1,.,TRBD1,13,TGCAGCTCTTTCGGTAGGGGGCTAGAGACCCAGTACTTC,CSSFGRGLETQYF
TRBJ1-1,TRBV29-1,.,.,12,TGCAGCGGGGGGCTAGGGAACACTGAAGCTTTCTTT,CSGGLGNTEAFF